This T cell receptor beta chain came from a study of glioma-infiltrating T cells after dendritic cell vaccination. Study-wide context: Monocyte-derived dendritic cells, cultured about 7 days with IL-4 and GM-CSF, were pulsed with autologous tumor lysate. Patients received three intradermal dendritic cell vaccine injections at biweekly intervals.

This sample's time point: after dendritic cell vaccination, including at tumor progression/relapse. V trimming: 1 base; J trimming: 0 bases; junction bases outside the gene matches: 5. The CDR3 is 17 amino acids. Germline V gene lookup returns CDR1 SGHVS and CDR2 FNYEAQ. Here immunoSEQ multiplex PCR was the method, and the copy in TCRdb shows in-frame clones only, minus some. The table shows about 90,000 clones, with less than 90% occurring only once. The chain combines TRBV7-6 with TRBJ2-5; 10 nucleotides line up with TRBD2. The source material was blood, sampled after dendritic cell vaccination. This receptor was taken from a human donor with glioblastoma. CDR3 residues: CASSLEVAGGYQETQYF. CDR3 nucleotide sequence: TGTGCCAGCAGCTTAGAGGTAGCGGGGGGCTACCAAGAGACCCAGTACTTC.